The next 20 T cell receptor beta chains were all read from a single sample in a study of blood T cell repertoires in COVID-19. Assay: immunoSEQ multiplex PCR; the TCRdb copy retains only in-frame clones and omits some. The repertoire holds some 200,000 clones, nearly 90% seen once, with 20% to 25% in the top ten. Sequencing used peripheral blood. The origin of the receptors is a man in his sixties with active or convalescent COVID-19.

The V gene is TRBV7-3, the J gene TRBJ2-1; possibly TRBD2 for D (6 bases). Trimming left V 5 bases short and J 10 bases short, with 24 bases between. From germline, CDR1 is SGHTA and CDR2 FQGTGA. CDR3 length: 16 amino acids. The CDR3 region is CASSPKGTGGAPEQFF. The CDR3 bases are TGTGCCAGCAGCCCAAAAGGGACTGGCGGGGCCCCCGAGCAGTTCTTC.

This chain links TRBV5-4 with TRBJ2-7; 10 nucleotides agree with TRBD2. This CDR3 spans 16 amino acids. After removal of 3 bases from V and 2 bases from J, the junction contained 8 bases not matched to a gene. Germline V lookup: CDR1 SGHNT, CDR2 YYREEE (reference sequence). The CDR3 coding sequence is TGTGCCAGCAGCTCGCGAACTAGCGGGGATACCTACGAGCAGTACTTC. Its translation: CASSSRTSGDTYEQYF.

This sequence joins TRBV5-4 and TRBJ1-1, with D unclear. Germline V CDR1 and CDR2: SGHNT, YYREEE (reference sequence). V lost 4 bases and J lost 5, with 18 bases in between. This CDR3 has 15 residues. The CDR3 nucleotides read TGTGCCAGCAGCCCGACCGCCTGGGGAGGAACTGAAGCTTTCTTT. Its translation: CASSPTAWGGTEAFF.

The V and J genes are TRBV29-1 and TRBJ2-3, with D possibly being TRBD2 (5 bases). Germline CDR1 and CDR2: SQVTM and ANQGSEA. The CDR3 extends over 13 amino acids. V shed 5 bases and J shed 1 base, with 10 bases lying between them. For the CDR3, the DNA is TGCAGCGTTAAGCGGTTCGGCACAGATACGCAGTATTTT. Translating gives CSVKRFGTDTQYF.

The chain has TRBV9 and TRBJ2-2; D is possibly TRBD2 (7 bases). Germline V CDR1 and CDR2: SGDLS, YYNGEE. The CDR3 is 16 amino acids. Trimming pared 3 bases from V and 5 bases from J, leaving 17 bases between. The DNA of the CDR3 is TGTGCCAGCAGCGCTCAGGGGCTAGCGGCTACCGGGGAGCTGTTTTTT. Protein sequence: CASSAQGLAATGELFF.

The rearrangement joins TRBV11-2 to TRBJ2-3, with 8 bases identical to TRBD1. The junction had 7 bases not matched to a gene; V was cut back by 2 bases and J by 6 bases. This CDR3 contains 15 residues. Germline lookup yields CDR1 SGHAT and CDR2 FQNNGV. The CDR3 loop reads CASSLRGQGWDTQYF. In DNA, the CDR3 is TGTGCCAGCAGCTTACGTGGACAGGGCTGGGATACGCAGTATTTT.

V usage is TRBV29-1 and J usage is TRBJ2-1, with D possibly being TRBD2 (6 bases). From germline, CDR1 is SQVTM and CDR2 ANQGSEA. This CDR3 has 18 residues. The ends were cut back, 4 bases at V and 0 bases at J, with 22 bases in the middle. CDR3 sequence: CSVGPDKTGVSSYNEQFF. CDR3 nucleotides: TGCAGCGTTGGACCCGACAAGACGGGGGTGAGCTCCTACAATGAGCAGTTCTTC.

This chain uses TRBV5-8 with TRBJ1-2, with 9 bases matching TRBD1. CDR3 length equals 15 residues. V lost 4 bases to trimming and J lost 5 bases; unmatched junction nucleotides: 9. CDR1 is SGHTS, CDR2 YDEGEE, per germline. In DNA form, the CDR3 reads TGTGCCAGCAGCCCCGGGACAGGGACATCGTATGGCTACACCTTC. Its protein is CASSPGTGTSYGYTF.

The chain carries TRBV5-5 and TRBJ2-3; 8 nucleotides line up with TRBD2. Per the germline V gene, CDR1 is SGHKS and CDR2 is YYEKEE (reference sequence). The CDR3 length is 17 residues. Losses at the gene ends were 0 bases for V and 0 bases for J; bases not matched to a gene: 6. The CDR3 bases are TGTGCCAGCAGCTTGGGTCTCTCGGGGGGGAGCACAGATACGCAGTATTTT. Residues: CASSLGLSGGSTDTQYF.

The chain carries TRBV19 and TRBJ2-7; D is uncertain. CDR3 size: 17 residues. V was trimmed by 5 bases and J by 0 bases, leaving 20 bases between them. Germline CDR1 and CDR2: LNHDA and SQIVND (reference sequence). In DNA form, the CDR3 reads TGTGCCAGTAGTCCCCGTGCCTCCCCTCTCGGCTCCTACGAGCAGTACTTC. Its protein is CASSPRASPLGSYEQYF.

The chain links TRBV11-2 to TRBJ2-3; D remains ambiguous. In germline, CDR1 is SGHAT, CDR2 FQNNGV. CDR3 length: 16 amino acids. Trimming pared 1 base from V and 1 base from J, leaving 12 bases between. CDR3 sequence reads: CASSLGSPHGTDTQYF. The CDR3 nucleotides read TGTGCCAGCAGCTTAGGGAGTCCCCATGGCACAGATACGCAGTATTTT.

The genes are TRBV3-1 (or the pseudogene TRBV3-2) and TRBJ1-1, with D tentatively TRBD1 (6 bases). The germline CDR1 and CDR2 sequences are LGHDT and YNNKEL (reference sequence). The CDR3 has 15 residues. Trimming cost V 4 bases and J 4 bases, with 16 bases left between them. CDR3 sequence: CASSPGGGPVTEAFF. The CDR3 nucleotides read TGTGCCAGCAGCCCCGGGGGGGGGCCCGTCACTGAAGCTTTCTTT.

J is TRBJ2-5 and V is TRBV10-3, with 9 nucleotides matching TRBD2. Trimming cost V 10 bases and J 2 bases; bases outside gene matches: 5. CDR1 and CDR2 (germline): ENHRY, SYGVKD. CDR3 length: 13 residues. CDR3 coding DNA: TGTGCCACTGCTCTAGCGGGACAAGAGACCCAGTACTTC. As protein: CATALAGQETQYF.

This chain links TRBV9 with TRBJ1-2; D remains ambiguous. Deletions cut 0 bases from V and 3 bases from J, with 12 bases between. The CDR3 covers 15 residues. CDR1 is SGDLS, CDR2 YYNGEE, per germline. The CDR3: CASSVAREEDYGYTF. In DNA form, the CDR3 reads TGTGCCAGCAGCGTAGCTCGAGAGGAGGACTATGGCTACACCTTC.

The CDR3 region is CASSATGTGSETQYF. Written as DNA, the CDR3 is TGTGCCAGCAGCGCAACCGGGACAGGGTCCGAGACCCAGTACTTC. The chain couples TRBV9 to TRBJ2-5; 9 bases are a match to TRBD1. V lost 3 bases, J lost 5 bases, and 8 bases stayed unmatched. The CDR3 extends over 15 amino acids. Germline V gene data show CDR1 as SGDLS and CDR2 as YYNGEE.

CDR3 loop: CAISENFYRETGGYTF. The CDR3 nucleotides are TGTGCCATCAGCGAAAATTTTTACAGGGAGACGGGGGGCTACACCTTC. This sequence joins TRBV10-3 and TRBJ1-2; possible D gene TRBD1, 6 bases. CDR1 ENHRY and CDR2 SYGVKD come from the germline V gene. The CDR3 has 16 residues. V gave up 6 bases and J gave up 8 bases, with 25 bases separating them.

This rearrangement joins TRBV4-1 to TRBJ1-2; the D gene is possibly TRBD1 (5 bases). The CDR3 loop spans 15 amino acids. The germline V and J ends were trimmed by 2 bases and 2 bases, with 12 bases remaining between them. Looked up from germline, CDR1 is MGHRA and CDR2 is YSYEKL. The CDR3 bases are TGCGCCAGCAGCCAAATTAGTCAGGGAAACTATGGCTACACCTTC. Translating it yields CASSQISQGNYGYTF.

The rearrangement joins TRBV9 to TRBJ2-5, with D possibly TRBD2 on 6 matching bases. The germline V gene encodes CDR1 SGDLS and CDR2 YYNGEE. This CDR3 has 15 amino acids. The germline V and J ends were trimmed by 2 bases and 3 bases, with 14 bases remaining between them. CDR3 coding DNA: TGTGCCAGCAGCGTTGGGGGACTTTCCAAAGAGACCCAGTACTTC. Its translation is CASSVGGLSKETQYF.

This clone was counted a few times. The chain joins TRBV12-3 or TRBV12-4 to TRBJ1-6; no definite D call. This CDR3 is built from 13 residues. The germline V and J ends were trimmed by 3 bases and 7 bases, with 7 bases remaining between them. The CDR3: CASSFQRNSPLHF. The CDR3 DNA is TGTGCCAGCAGTTTTCAGCGGAATTCACCCCTCCACTTT.

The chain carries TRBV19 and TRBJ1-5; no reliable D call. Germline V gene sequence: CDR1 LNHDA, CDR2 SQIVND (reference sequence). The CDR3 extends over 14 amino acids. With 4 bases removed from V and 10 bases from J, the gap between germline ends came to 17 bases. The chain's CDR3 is CASSTQREAQPQHF. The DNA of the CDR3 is TGTGCCAGTAGTACTCAACGGGAGGCCCAACCCCAGCATTTT.